The entry that follows covers one T cell receptor (beta chain) sequence. The sample comes from a study of CD8+ T cells in alopecia areata. Germline V gives CDR1 LGHNA, CDR2 YNFKEQ. This CDR3 region has 15 residues. Trimming left V 1 base short and J 6 bases short, with 14 bases between. Treatment in this sample: oral pan-JAK inhibitor, 5-10 mg twice daily. Isolated RNA was reverse transcribed into cDNA used as the sequencing template. The assay was immunoSEQ multiplex PCR, and TCRdb's table has in-frame clones only and misses some. The table includes approximately 160,000 clones, approximately 62% detected once.

The material was CD4+ T cells sorted from blood, obtained at week 24, from a patient treated with tofacitinib. This TCR came from a human donor with alopecia areata. The chain employs TRBV4-2 and TRBJ2-3, with D uncertain. This CDR3 is CASSQGVPQKDTQYF. The CDR3 DNA follows: TGTGCCAGCAGCCAAGGGGTTCCGCAGAAGGATACGCAGTATTTT.